Detailed here is one T cell receptor beta chain. No antigen is known for it. These data belong to a study of OX40 agonist ivuxolimab in advanced cancers. Study-wide background: Therapy given before enrollment (anti-PD-1, anti-PD-L1 or anti-CTLA-4) was allowed, and 40% to 50% had some. Study-wide findings and caveats: Low normalized T-cell clonal expansion was additionally recorded for some nonresponders.

Trimming removed 2 bases from V and 5 bases from J, with 4 bases in between. The CDR3 loop spans 12 amino acids. CDR1 and CDR2 from the germline V gene are SGHTS and YDEGEE. Generated by immunoSEQ multiplex PCR, the TCRdb table keeps only in-frame clones and is missing some. Of 65,000 to 80,000 clones in the sample, approximately 80% were seen once. This receptor was identified in an adult with an advanced solid tumor such as melanoma, head and neck, liver or kidney cancer. V is TRBV5-8 and J is TRBJ1-4; D is unclear. Source: CD4+ or CD8+ T cells sorted from blood, taken in a trial of the OX40 agonist ivuxolimab. The CDR3 nucleotides are TGTGCCAGCAGCTTTCGGAATGAAAAACTGTTTTTT. The encoded protein is CASSFRNEKLFF.